Each of the 24 T cell receptor beta chains below was sequenced from the same sample in a study of T cells after yellow fever vaccination. One entry per CDR3 protein results from TCRdb running MiXCR on the 5' RACE reads. The table records tens of thousands of distinct CDR3 sequences, approximately 8% of them present only once. The source was CD8+ T cells sorted from PBMCs, collected on the day of the yellow fever booster vaccination. These receptors all come from a man aged 25-45 years who received the YFV17D yellow fever vaccine.

The chain uses TRBV19 and TRBJ2-1, with D perhaps given as TRBD1 or TRBD2 (5 bases each). This CDR3 is 16 amino acids long. CDR1 is LNHDA and CDR2 is SQIVND in the germline V gene (reference sequence). Trimming stripped 8 bases from V and 4 bases from J, with 21 bases between. The CDR3 region has the DNA TGTGCCAGTCAGGAGAGGGACCCGCCCCCTTACAATGAGCAGTTCTTC. Residues: CASQERDPPPYNEQFF.

This clonotype was counted between two and nine times. CDR3 sequence (DNA): TGTGCCAGCAGCGTAGCTGGGTCCCTCAGGGAGACCCAGTACTTC. Translating gives CASSVAGSLRETQYF. The J gene is TRBJ2-5, the V gene TRBV9, with unresolved D. V dropped 0 bases and J dropped 5 bases, with 14 bases sitting between them. Germline V lookup: CDR1 SGDLS, CDR2 YYNGEE. The CDR3 loop spans 15 amino acids.

Here the CDR3 reads CASTKPGLAAGEQFF. For the CDR3, the DNA is TGTGCCAGCACCAAACCGGGACTAGCTGCGGGTGAGCAGTTCTTC. This chain connects TRBV3-1 to TRBJ2-1; TRBD2 aligns across 9 bases. V dropped 7 bases and J dropped 9; count of bases not matched to a gene: 13. Germline assignment: CDR1 LGHDT and CDR2 YNNKEL (reference sequence). The CDR3 has 15 amino acids.

CDR3 bases: TGTGCCAGCAGCGGGTGGACAGCGAAGTCCTACTACGAGCAGTACTTC. Protein product: CASSGWTAKSYYEQYF. The chain couples TRBV7-2 to TRBJ2-7; perhaps TRBD1 as D (6 bases). This CDR3 is built from 16 residues. V lost 5 bases, J lost 3 bases, and 20 bases lay in between. Germline V gene sequence: CDR1 SGHTA, CDR2 FQGNSA.

In this sample, this clonotype turned up many times. This chain links TRBV29-1 with TRBJ2-7, with a weak D call TRBD1 (6 bases). Germline V gene lookup returns CDR1 SQVTM and CDR2 ANQGSEA. The V gene lost 6 bases and the J gene lost 5 bases, with 11 bases spanning the gap. CDR3 size: 11 residues. The CDR3 here is CSVAGDHEQYF. In nucleotides, the CDR3 is TGCAGCGTGGCAGGGGACCACGAGCAGTACTTC.

The CDR3 region has the DNA TGTGCCAGCAGTCCCCGGACAGGGAGGGCTGAAGCTTTCTTT. Residues: CASSPRTGRAEAFF. The genes are TRBV27 and TRBJ1-1; 8 bases agree with TRBD1. Unmatched junction bases numbered 8, after V lost 5 bases and J lost 6 bases. The CDR3 contains 14 residues. Germline CDR1 and CDR2: MNHEY and SMNVEV (reference sequence).

This clonotype was observed a handful of times. J is TRBJ2-3 and V is TRBV29-1, with D unresolved. Germline CDR1 is SQVTM and CDR2 is ANQGSEA. The CDR3 is 15 amino acids. Trimming left V 4 bases short and J 1 base short, with 15 bases between. CDR3 DNA sequence: TGCAGCGTTGTACGCGGAAGAGGTGGCACAGATACGCAGTATTTT. Translated, it gives CSVVRGRGGTDTQYF.

The table lists this clonotype with many counts. V and J are TRBV15 and TRBJ2-1; 11 bases match TRBD2. The J segment lost 8 bases and the V segment lost 8 bases, leaving 5 bases of the junction unmatched. This CDR3 is built from 13 residues. Germline CDR1 is LNHNV and CDR2 is YYDKDF (reference sequence). The CDR3 DNA reads as TGTGCCACCTTAGCGGGAGGGTCATATGAGCAGTTCTTC. Translating it yields CATLAGGSYEQFF.

This clonotype was recorded a few times. This sequence joins TRBV25-1 and TRBJ1-6; D remains ambiguous. Germline V gene sequence: CDR1 MGHDK, CDR2 SYGVNS. V lost 3 bases and J 0 bases, leaving 12 bases between the germline ends. The CDR3 runs to 17 residues. The CDR3 here is CASSEQEPSSYNSPLHF. The CDR3 DNA reads as TGTGCCAGCAGTGAGCAGGAACCGAGCTCCTATAATTCACCCCTCCACTTT.

This clonotype was detected only a few times. The V call is TRBV12-3 or TRBV12-4, the J call TRBJ2-7; 9 nucleotides line up with TRBD2. The CDR3 contains 15 residues. V was clipped by 4 bases and J by 3 bases; unmatched bases: 7. CDR3 residues: CASSSLAGGDYEQYF. CDR3 DNA sequence: TGTGCCAGCAGTTCCCTGGCGGGAGGGGACTACGAGCAGTACTTC.

V and J are TRBV19 and TRBJ2-1; 7 bases agree with TRBD2. The length of the CDR3 is 15 residues. CDR1 and CDR2 from the germline V gene are LNHDA and SQIVND (reference sequence). The J segment lost 5 bases and the V segment lost 4 bases, leaving 8 bases of the junction unmatched. This CDR3 reads CASSTWDGGDNEQFF. CDR3 coding DNA: TGTGCCAGTAGTACTTGGGATGGGGGGGACAATGAGCAGTTCTTC.

Comments on this clonotype: Germline and junction disagree at one end, which may indicate a read error. The chain carries TRBV4-1 and TRBJ2-1; D remains unclear. From germline, CDR1 is MGHRA and CDR2 YSYEKL. The CDR3 has 15 residues. The CDR3 DNA reads TGCGCCAGCAGCCAAGATATTGCCGTCTACAATGCGCAGTTCTTC. Its protein is CASSQDIAVYNAQFF.

This clonotype was detected only a few times. The V call is TRBV15, the J call TRBJ2-2; possibly TRBD1 for D (6 bases). CDR1 is LNHNV, CDR2 YYDKDF, per germline (reference sequence). The germline V and J ends were trimmed by 3 bases and 4 bases, with 12 bases remaining between them. The CDR3 extends over 15 amino acids. CDR3 sequence: CATSSTGPGTGELFF. The CDR3 DNA is TGTGCCACCAGCAGTACAGGGCCCGGCACCGGGGAGCTGTTTTTT.

This clonotype was detected many times. The V call is TRBV20-1, the J call TRBJ2-7; D is unresolved. Germline V gene lookup returns CDR1 DFQATT and CDR2 SNEGSKA (reference sequence). Trimming cost V 3 bases and J 3 bases, with 12 bases left between them. There are 13 residues in the CDR3. CDR3 residues: CSARPSSRYEQYF. The CDR3 nucleotides are TGCAGTGCTAGGCCGAGTTCGCGCTACGAGCAGTACTTC.

This clonotype has just a few counts. The chain combines TRBV19 with TRBJ2-1; 11 nucleotides match TRBD2. The CDR3 extends over 18 amino acids. CDR1 is LNHDA and CDR2 is SQIVND in the germline V gene (reference sequence). J lost 7 bases, V lost 1 base, and 12 bases had no gene match. The DNA for the CDR3 is TGTGCCAGTAGTATAGCCCGGCCAACTACTAGCGGGAGTAATGAGCAGTTCTTC. Translation: CASSIARPTTSGSNEQFF.

This clonotype was seen a few times. Written as DNA, the CDR3 is TGCAGTGCTAGAGGTAGCGGGAGGGCCCAAAGAGTAAATGAGCAGTTCTTC. As protein: CSARGSGRAQRVNEQFF. The chain has TRBV20-1 and TRBJ2-1; 11 nucleotides agree with TRBD2. The V segment lost 1 base and the J segment 7 bases; nucleotides outside the gene matches: 12. There are 17 residues in the CDR3. CDR1 is DFQATT and CDR2 is SNEGSKA in the germline V gene (reference sequence).

This clonotype showed up just a few times. This chain connects TRBV4-3 to TRBJ1-2, with D tentatively TRBD1 (5 bases). V dropped 1 base and J dropped 4 bases, with 13 bases sitting between them. Germline V gives CDR1 LGHNA, CDR2 YSLEER. This CDR3 region has 15 residues. CDR3 protein: CASSQGGQGLYGYTF. The CDR3 DNA is TGCGCCAGCAGCCAAGGAGGGCAGGGACTCTATGGCTACACCTTC.

This chain joins TRBV7-2 and TRBJ2-3, with TRBD1 identical over 9 bases. V was pared by 2 bases and J by 4 bases, with 7 bases of the junction left unmatched. The CDR3 consists of 16 residues. Germline CDR1 reads SGHTA; CDR2 reads FQGNSA. CDR3 nucleotides: TGTGCCAGCAGCTTAATATGGACAGGGGTAGCAGATACGCAGTATTTT. This sequence encodes CASSLIWTGVADTQYF. Combining the CDR3 with reference TRBV7-2 and TRBJ2-3 gives the whole variable domain GAGVSQSPSNKVTEKGKDVELRCDPISGHTALYWYRQSLGQGLEFLIYFQGNSAPDKSGLPSDRFSAERTGGSVSTLTIQRTQQEDSAVYLCASSLIWTGVADTQYFGPGTRLTVL.

The chain uses TRBV4-3 and TRBJ2-3; unclear D gene. The CDR3 consists of 13 residues. In germline, CDR1 is LGHNA, CDR2 YSLEER. The V end lost 3 bases, the J end lost 6 bases, and 10 bases lay between the germline ends. CDR3 bases: TGCGCCAGCAGCCAGGTGGACGACGATACGCAGTATTTT. Translation: CASSQVDDDTQYF.

The genes are TRBV20-1 and TRBJ2-7; D is possibly TRBD2 (6 bases). This CDR3 has 14 residues. Trimming removed 6 bases from V and 1 base from J, with 16 bases in between. Germline assignment: CDR1 DFQATT and CDR2 SNEGSKA (reference sequence). CDR3 loop: CSALSGEASYEQYF. DNA of the CDR3: TGCAGTGCCCTTTCGGGGGAAGCTTCCTACGAGCAGTACTTC.

This clonotype was recorded many times. V usage is TRBV11-2 and J usage is TRBJ2-2; D may be TRBD2 (6 bases). Germline-derived CDR1 and CDR2 are SGHAT and FQNNGV. Trimming removed 5 bases at V and 3 bases at J, with 22 bases between. The CDR3 has 18 residues. CDR3 region: CASSPGGRGAWDTGELFF. Here the CDR3 DNA reads TGTGCCAGCAGCCCTGGGGGGAGAGGAGCTTGGGACACCGGGGAGCTGTTTTTT. The variable domain in full, with the rest retrieved from reference TRBV11-2 and TRBJ2-2, is EAGVAQSPRYKIIEKRQSVAFWCNPISGHATLYWYQQILGQGPKLLIQFQNNGVVDDSQLPKDRFSAERLKGVDSTLKIQPAKLEDSAVYLCASSPGGRGAWDTGELFFGEGSRLTVL.

This clonotype was found many times. The J gene is TRBJ2-7, the V gene TRBV24-1, with 10 bases that match TRBD1. CDR3 length: 14 residues. V dropped 3 bases and J dropped 6; count of bases not matched to a gene: 4. Germline-derived CDR1 and CDR2 are KGHDR and SFDVKD. The CDR3 DNA reads TGTGCCACCAGTGATCCGGGACAGGGGATCGAGCAGTACTTC. This gives the protein CATSDPGQGIEQYF.

This clonotype was seen a handful of times. This chain joins TRBV7-9 and TRBJ2-1; D perhaps matches TRBD1 (6 bases). Germline V CDR1 and CDR2: SEHNR, FQNEAQ (reference sequence). V lost 5 bases and J 10 bases, leaving 18 bases between the germline ends. The CDR3 has 14 amino acids. CDR3 protein: CASSQDTGFEEQFF. CDR3 DNA sequence: TGTGCCAGCAGCCAAGACACAGGGTTCGAGGAGCAGTTCTTC. Complete variable domain (other parts from reference TRBV7-9 and TRBJ2-1): DTGVSQNPRHKITKRGQNVTFRCDPISEHNRLYWYRQTLGQGPEFLTYFQNEAQLEKSRLLSDRFSAERPKGSFSTLEIQRTEQGDSAMYLCASSQDTGFEEQFFGPGTRLTVL.

At least ten counts were recorded for this clonotype. The chain combines TRBV7-9 with TRBJ2-7; 9 positions match TRBD2. CDR1 and CDR2 from the germline V gene are SEHNR and FQNEAQ (reference sequence). Trimming removed 5 bases from V and 5 bases from J; junction bases left unmatched: 10. The CDR3 extends over 15 amino acids. The CDR3 loop reads CASSNRVAGVHEQYF. The CDR3 DNA reads TGTGCCAGCAGCAACCGTGTAGCGGGAGTCCACGAGCAGTACTTC.